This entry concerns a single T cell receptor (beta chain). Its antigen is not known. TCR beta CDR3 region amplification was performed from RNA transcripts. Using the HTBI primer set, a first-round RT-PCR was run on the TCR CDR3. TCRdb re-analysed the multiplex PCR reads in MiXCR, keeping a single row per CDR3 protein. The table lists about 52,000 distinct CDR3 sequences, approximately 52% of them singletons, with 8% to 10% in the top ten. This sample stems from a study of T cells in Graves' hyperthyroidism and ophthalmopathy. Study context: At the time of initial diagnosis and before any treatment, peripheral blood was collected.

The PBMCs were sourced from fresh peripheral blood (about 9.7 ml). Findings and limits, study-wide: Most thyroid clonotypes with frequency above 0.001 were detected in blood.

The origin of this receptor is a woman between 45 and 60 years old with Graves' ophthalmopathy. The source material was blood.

CDR3 DNA sequence: TGTGCCAGCAGTGACAGAGGGAGCTCCTATAATTCACCCCTCCACTTT. Protein: CASSDRGSSYNSPLHF. The rearrangement uses TRBV7-1 and TRBJ1-6; D is possibly TRBD1 (5 bases). TRBV7-1 is labeled an ORF, and its function is uncertain. The CDR3 runs 16 residues. V was shortened by 6 bases and J by 0 bases, with 12 bases between the two germline ends.